The 18 T cell receptor beta chains given below trace back to one sample, sequenced in a study of blood T cell repertoires in COVID-19. The assay was immunoSEQ multiplex PCR, and TCRdb's table has in-frame clones only and misses some. The sample records under 75,000 clones, 86% being singletons. The sample was peripheral blood. The receptors derive from a young man with acute or convalescent COVID-19.

The V call is TRBV6-1, the J call TRBJ1-3; possibly TRBD1 for D (5 bases). The CDR3 is made up of 13 amino acids. Germline V gene lookup returns CDR1 MNHNS and CDR2 SASEGT. The ends were cut back, 3 bases at V and 7 bases at J, with 10 bases in the middle. The CDR3 here is CASSERGVNTIYF. The CDR3 nucleotides are TGTGCCAGCAGTGAGCGGGGGGTGAACACCATATATTTT.

The chain is built from TRBV5-1 and TRBJ1-1, with TRBD1 matching 7 bases. The germline gives CDR1 SGHRS, CDR2 YFSETQ. The CDR3 has 14 residues. V gave up 4 bases and J gave up 5 bases; unmatched junction bases: 8. CDR3 loop: CASSENQGGTEAFF. CDR3 DNA sequence: TGCGCCAGCAGCGAAAATCAGGGGGGAACTGAAGCTTTCTTT.

The rearrangement joins TRBV6-1 to TRBJ2-7; 7 positions match TRBD2. Per germline, CDR1 MNHNS and CDR2 SASEGT. This CDR3 region has 17 residues. Trimming took 2 bases from V and 2 from J; bases not matched to a gene: 12. The CDR3 here is CASSEWGDYTNTYEQYF. For the CDR3, the DNA is TGTGCCAGCAGTGAATGGGGGGACTACACGAATACCTACGAGCAGTACTTC.

This clone was counted a few times. This chain joins TRBV12-3 or TRBV12-4 and TRBJ2-2; D unresolved. CDR3 size: 11 residues. V gave up 8 bases and J gave up 9 bases, with 10 bases separating them. CDR3 amino acids: CASALKRELFF. The CDR3 DNA is TGTGCCAGCGCTTTAAAGCGGGAGCTGTTTTTT.

The chain is built from TRBV30 and TRBJ2-3; tentative D call: TRBD2 (5 bases). V was trimmed by 3 bases and J by 4 bases, leaving 14 bases between them. CDR3 size: 14 residues. The germline CDR1 and CDR2 sequences are GTSNPN and SVGIG (reference sequence). The CDR3: CAWSRRSQADTQYF. The DNA of the CDR3 is TGTGCCTGGAGCCGGAGGAGCCAGGCAGATACGCAGTATTTT.

The chain links TRBV5-1 to TRBJ1-6; weak D call: TRBD1 (5 bases). Per germline, CDR1 SGHRS and CDR2 YFSETQ. This CDR3 spans 14 amino acids. Between the trimmed V and J ends, which lost 2 bases and 9 bases, there was a span of 12 bases. This CDR3 reads CASSLGAYASPLHF. The DNA for the CDR3 is TGCGCCAGCAGCTTAGGGGCTTACGCTTCACCCCTCCACTTT.

The J gene is TRBJ2-5, the V gene TRBV7-2, with D possibly being TRBD2 (5 bases). Trimming pared 8 bases from V and 7 bases from J, leaving 17 bases between. Looked up from germline, CDR1 is SGHTA and CDR2 is FQGNSA. This CDR3 spans 13 amino acids. CDR3 DNA: TGTGCCAGCTGCCCCGCGGAGGATGGGACCCAGTACTTC. It codes for CASCPAEDGTQYF.

This sequence joins TRBV5-8 and TRBJ2-5; no firm D call. Germline lookup yields CDR1 SGHTS and CDR2 YDEGEE. The CDR3 loop spans 14 amino acids. V was clipped by 2 bases and J by 1 base, with 9 bases between them. CDR3 protein: CASSFVSVQETQYF. CDR3 DNA: TGTGCCAGCAGCTTTGTGTCCGTCCAAGAGACCCAGTACTTC.

This clone came up once. V and J are TRBV12-3 or TRBV12-4 and TRBJ1-1; 8 nucleotides match TRBD1. V dropped 3 bases and J dropped 4; count of bases not matched to a gene: 1. The CDR3 runs 13 residues. CDR3 sequence reads: CASSFDRGTEAFF. The DNA of the CDR3 is TGTGCCAGCAGTTTTGACAGGGGCACTGAAGCTTTCTTT.

This clone was seen only once. The chain couples TRBV2 to TRBJ1-6; D gene ambiguous. Trimming pared 2 bases from V and 4 bases from J, leaving 9 bases between. Germline V gene lookup returns CDR1 SNHLY and CDR2 FYNNEI. The CDR3 totals 15 residues. CDR3 sequence reads: CASSEIEQYNSPLHF. For the CDR3, the DNA is TGTGCCAGCAGTGAAATCGAACAGTATAATTCACCCCTCCACTTT.

The chain recombines TRBV11-2 with TRBJ1-2; D gene uncertain. CDR1 and CDR2 (germline): SGHAT, FQNNGV. V was pared by 5 bases and J by 8 bases, with 15 bases between. This CDR3 comprises 13 residues. The CDR3 nucleotides are TGTGCCAGCAGCCTACGAGGGTCTTTCGGCTACACCTTC. It is translated as CASSLRGSFGYTF.

Only one count was recorded for this clone. V usage is TRBV9 and J usage is TRBJ1-2, with unresolved D. V was cut by 3 bases and J by 8 bases, with 17 bases left in between. Germline V lookup: CDR1 SGDLS, CDR2 YYNGEE. The CDR3 sequence is 14 residues long. The CDR3 DNA follows: TGTGCCAGCAGCGCCGACGCCGGGGTGGTGGGCTACACCTTC. It yields the protein CASSADAGVVGYTF.

The V gene is TRBV3-1 (or the pseudogene TRBV3-2), the J gene TRBJ1-1; D uncertain. The CDR3 is 13 residues long. The V gene's germline CDR1 is LGHDT and CDR2 YNNKEL (reference sequence). Deletions cut 3 bases from V and 3 bases from J, with 8 bases between. The CDR3 here is CASSHNQDTEAFF. The DNA for the CDR3 is TGTGCCAGCAGCCACAACCAGGACACTGAAGCTTTCTTT.

The chain joins TRBV7-6 to TRBJ2-4, with 10 bases lining up with TRBD2. Germline V gives CDR1 SGHVS, CDR2 FNYEAQ. The junction had 13 bases not matched to a gene; V was cut back by 5 bases and J by 0 bases. The CDR3 covers 19 residues. The CDR3 DNA sequence: TGTGCCAGCAGCCCCTCCAGCGGGAGGGCCGAGGGAGCCAAAAACATTCAGTACTTC. Amino acid sequence: CASSPSSGRAEGAKNIQYF. The full variable domain, in which reference TRBV7-6 and TRBJ2-4 provide the parts outside the CDR3, is GAGVSQSPRYKVTKRGQDVALRCDPISGHVSLYWYRQALGQGPEFLTYFNYEAQQDKSGLPNDRFSAERPEGSISTLTIQRTEQRDSAMYRCASSPSSGRAEGAKNIQYFGAGTRLSVL.

The genes are TRBV21-1 and TRBJ2-7; the table's D call, TRBD1, was not checked against the DNA. TRBV21-1 is a pseudogene. This CDR3 has 15 amino acids. CDR3 loop: CASSIQGFITYEQYF. In nucleotides, the CDR3 is TGTGCCAGCAGCATACAGGGCTTCATTACCTACGAGCAGTACTTC.

This clone was observed once. The J gene is TRBJ2-3, the V gene TRBV11-1, with D possibly TRBD1 on 6 matching bases. Germline-derived CDR1 and CDR2 are SGHAT and FQDESV (reference sequence). The V and J ends lost 2 bases and 6 bases respectively, with 9 bases between them. The CDR3 loop spans 13 amino acids. The CDR3 coding sequence is TGTGCCAGCAGCTTAAACAGGGAGGATACGCAGTATTTT. Translating gives CASSLNREDTQYF.

The rearrangement joins TRBV9 to TRBJ2-1, with D possibly being TRBD2 (6 bases). In germline, CDR1 is SGDLS, CDR2 YYNGEE. Between the trimmed V and J ends, which lost 0 bases and 10 bases, there was a span of 11 bases. The CDR3 spans 13 residues. This chain's CDR3 is CASSVALAGEQFF. The CDR3 region has the DNA TGTGCCAGCAGCGTAGCTTTGGCGGGAGAGCAGTTCTTC.

The genes are TRBV6-1 and TRBJ1-4, with 9 bases matching TRBD1. J gave up 7 bases and V 3 bases, and 3 bases lay outside the gene matches. The length of the CDR3 is 14 residues. Germline loops: CDR1 MNHNS, CDR2 SASEGT. The CDR3 loop reads CASSDRDRVEKLFF. The CDR3 DNA follows: TGTGCCAGCAGTGACCGGGACAGGGTTGAAAAACTGTTTTTT.